The 21 T cell receptor beta chains below were found in one sample sequenced in a study of OX40 agonist ivuxolimab in advanced cancers. TCRdb's copy holds only in-frame clones and misses some; the assay was immunoSEQ multiplex PCR. The sample records 70,000 or so clones, roughly 88% being singletons. This material consisted of CD4+ or CD8+ T cells sorted from blood, taken in a trial of the OX40 agonist ivuxolimab. These receptors were obtained from an adult with an advanced solid tumor such as melanoma, head and neck, liver or kidney cancer.

The V call is TRBV6-6, the J call TRBJ2-7, with unresolved D. The CDR3 extends over 12 amino acids. V lost 0 bases and J 2 bases, leaving 2 bases between the germline ends. CDR1 is MNHNY and CDR2 is SVGAGI in the germline V gene (reference sequence). CDR3 sequence reads: CASSYSTYEQYF. The DNA of the CDR3 is TGTGCCAGCAGTTACTCGACCTACGAGCAGTACTTC.

V is TRBV6-5 and J is TRBJ2-7, with TRBD1 as a possible D gene (6 bases). Germline V gene lookup returns CDR1 MNHEY and CDR2 SVGAGI. Trimming removed 5 bases at V and 1 base at J, with 9 bases between. This CDR3 has 13 amino acids. The CDR3 nucleotides read TGTGCCAGCAGTCGGACAGTTTCCTACGAGCAGTACTTC. It specifies CASSRTVSYEQYF.

There are a few counts of this clone. The chain carries TRBV5-1 and TRBJ2-7; TRBD1 matches 9 bases. CDR3 length: 14 amino acids. V was clipped by 4 bases and J by 6 bases; unmatched bases: 8. The germline V gene encodes CDR1 SGHRS and CDR2 YFSETQ. The DNA of the CDR3 is TGCGCCAGCAGCCCGGGGACAGGGTCACTCGAGCAGTACTTC. Protein: CASSPGTGSLEQYF.

CDR3: CASTLRETQYF. The CDR3 DNA sequence: TGTGCCAGCACCCTAAGGGAGACCCAGTACTTC. The chain uses TRBV7-2 and TRBJ2-5; D gene unclear. The CDR3 consists of 11 residues. Germline CDR1 SGHTA, CDR2 FQGNSA. Trimming stripped 7 bases from V and 5 bases from J, with 8 bases between.

This rearrangement joins TRBV4-2 to TRBJ1-1; D is undetermined. CDR3 size: 15 residues. CDR1 LGHNA and CDR2 YNFKEQ come from the germline V gene. Trimming stripped 0 bases from V and 4 bases from J, with 12 bases between. This CDR3 reads CASSQDTAYGTEAFF. The CDR3 DNA reads as TGTGCCAGCAGCCAAGACACTGCGTACGGCACTGAAGCTTTCTTT.

The chain links TRBV9 to TRBJ1-2; a possible D gene is TRBD1 (5 bases). The CDR3 loop spans 15 amino acids. The germline V gene encodes CDR1 SGDLS and CDR2 YYNGEE. The V end was cut by 4 bases, the J end by 3 bases, with 16 bases between. CDR3 protein: CASSFRDGVYYGYTF. CDR3 in DNA: TGTGCCAGCAGCTTTCGGGACGGGGTATACTATGGCTACACCTTC.

The chain couples TRBV29-1 to TRBJ1-1; 8 nucleotides align to TRBD1. The V and J ends lost 2 bases and 6 bases, in that order; junction bases with no gene match: 14. Germline CDR1 and CDR2: SQVTM and ANQGSEA. The CDR3 sequence is 16 residues long. CDR3 sequence reads: CSVENWNGQGRAEAFF. Here the CDR3 DNA reads TGCAGCGTTGAAAATTGGAACGGACAGGGACGGGCTGAAGCTTTCTTT.

This clone has just a few counts. The chain uses TRBV23-1 and TRBJ2-2; unclear D gene. TRBV23-1 is an ORF, with its function uncertain. Trimming pared 4 bases from V and 5 bases from J, leaving 5 bases between. This CDR3 comprises 12 residues. CDR3 residues: CASSLKTGELFF. The CDR3 nucleotides are TGCGCCAGCAGTCTAAAAACCGGGGAGCTGTTTTTT.

This clone came up a few times. V and J are TRBV15 and TRBJ2-3; TRBD2 matches 11 bases. Germline CDR1 is LNHNV and CDR2 is YYDKDF (reference sequence). J lost 3 bases, V lost 8 bases, and 1 base had no gene match. The CDR3 length is 13 residues. CDR3 loop: CATRTSGTDTQYF. In nucleotides, the CDR3 is TGTGCCACCCGGACTAGCGGGACAGATACGCAGTATTTT. The whole variable domain, filled in from reference TRBV15 and TRBJ2-3, reads DAMVIQNPRYQVTQFGKPVTLSCSQTLNHNVMYWYQQKSSQAPKLLFHYYDKDFNNEADTPDNFQSRRPNTSFCFLDIRSPGLGDTAMYLCATRTSGTDTQYFGPGTRLTVL.

The chain joins TRBV29-1 to TRBJ1-2; no firm D call. The CDR3 contains 12 residues. Trimming left V 3 bases short and J 2 bases short, with 7 bases between. Germline lookup yields CDR1 SQVTM and CDR2 ANQGSEA. Written as DNA, the CDR3 is TGCAGCGTTGAGGGGATAAACTATGGCTACACCTTC. Protein product: CSVEGINYGYTF.

The chain uses TRBV7-8 and TRBJ2-7, with TRBD1 matching 8 bases. The length of the CDR3 is 14 residues. Germline-derived CDR1 and CDR2 are SGHVS and FQNEAQ. Germline trimming cut 5 bases from V and 2 bases from J; bases unmatched to any gene: 5. The CDR3 region is CASSRGQGPYEQYF. CDR3 coding DNA: TGTGCCAGCAGCCGTGGACAGGGTCCCTACGAGCAGTACTTC.

Here the CDR3 DNA reads TGTGCCAGCAGCTTAACGGGGGCGGGCGGGTACGAGCAGTACTTC. Translating gives CASSLTGAGGYEQYF. V and J are TRBV5-6 and TRBJ2-7; D could derive from TRBD1 or TRBD2 (6 bases each). Trimming removed 2 bases at V and 4 bases at J, with 16 bases between. Germline V gene sequence: CDR1 SGHDT, CDR2 YYEEEE. The CDR3 is made up of 15 amino acids.

This clone was counted between two and nine times. The chain employs TRBV5-5 and TRBJ1-1; D gene uncertain. V was pared by 2 bases and J by 1 base, with 6 bases between. There are 13 residues in the CDR3. Per the germline V gene, CDR1 is SGHKS and CDR2 is YYEKEE (reference sequence). CDR3: CASSFSGNTEAFF. For the CDR3, the DNA is TGTGCCAGCAGCTTTTCTGGGAACACTGAAGCTTTCTTT.

V usage is TRBV5-4 and J usage is TRBJ2-5, with D uncertain. With 5 bases removed from V and 11 bases from J, the gap between germline ends came to 13 bases. Germline CDR1 reads SGHNT; CDR2 reads YYREEE (reference sequence). CDR3 length equals 11 residues. This chain's CDR3 is CASSNERRQYF. The CDR3 region has the DNA TGTGCCAGCAGTAACGAGAGACGGCAGTACTTC.

The chain employs TRBV6-5 and TRBJ1-2, with D possibly TRBD1 on 5 matching bases. The V gene's germline CDR1 is MNHEY and CDR2 SVGAGI. Trimming shortened V by 0 bases and J by 4 bases, and 12 bases separated the two germline ends. This CDR3 contains 15 residues. In DNA form, the CDR3 reads TGTGCCAGCAGTTACTCTCATGGGACTGCCTATGGCTACACCTTC. It specifies CASSYSHGTAYGYTF.

The chain couples TRBV9 to TRBJ2-6; D may be TRBD1 (6 bases). V lost 3 bases and J 2 bases, leaving 9 bases between the germline ends. The CDR3 consists of 15 residues. CDR1 is SGDLS and CDR2 is YYNGEE in the germline V gene. The CDR3 DNA is TGTGCCAGCAGCGCACAGGGAACTGGGGCCAACGTCCTGACTTTC. Its translation: CASSAQGTGANVLTF.

This clone was detected once. The CDR3 loop reads CASSLVGGFMTGELFF. The CDR3 DNA follows: TGTGCCAGCAGCTTGGTGGGTGGCTTCATGACCGGGGAGCTGTTTTTT. The rearrangement joins TRBV7-8 to TRBJ2-2, with D unclear. Germline-derived CDR1 and CDR2 are SGHVS and FQNEAQ. The CDR3 has 16 residues. V was cut by 3 bases and J by 5 bases, with 16 bases left in between.

The J gene is TRBJ1-1, the V gene TRBV6-5, with TRBD1 identical over 7 bases. Germline CDR1 is MNHEY and CDR2 is SVGAGI. After removal of 0 bases from V and 1 base from J, the junction contained 5 bases not matched to a gene. This CDR3 is 16 amino acids long. CDR3 DNA sequence: TGTGCCAGCAGTTACTCGAGGGGGCCGTCGAACACTGAAGCTTTCTTT. Its protein product is CASSYSRGPSNTEAFF.

The chain is built from TRBV18 and TRBJ2-7; the D gene is possibly TRBD1 (5 bases). CDR3 size: 12 residues. V was trimmed by 4 bases and J by 3 bases, leaving 7 bases between them. Germline CDR1 is KGHSH and CDR2 is LQKENI. CDR3 region: CASSLGRYEQYF. Written as DNA, the CDR3 is TGTGCCAGCTCACTGGGGCGCTACGAGCAGTACTTC. Supplemented by reference TRBV18 and TRBJ2-7, the full variable domain reads NAGVMQNPRHLVRRRGQEARLRCSPMKGHSHVYWYRQLPEEGLKFMVYLQKENIIDESGMPKERFSAEFPKEGPSILRIQQVVRGDSAAYFCASSLGRYEQYFGPGTRLTVT.

The chain has TRBV4-2 and TRBJ1-3, with D perhaps matching TRBD1 (5 bases). V dropped 0 bases and J dropped 4 bases, with 10 bases sitting between them. Germline values: CDR1 LGHNA, CDR2 YNFKEQ. The CDR3 runs 15 residues. CDR3: CASSQDLGPGNTIYF. Written as DNA, the CDR3 is TGTGCCAGCAGCCAAGATTTGGGACCCGGAAACACCATATATTTT.

The chain employs TRBV19 and TRBJ1-3, with 7 bases fitting TRBD1. V lost 5 bases and J lost 0; bases outside the gene matches: 10. This CDR3 region has 17 residues. Per germline, CDR1 LNHDA and CDR2 SQIVND (reference sequence). DNA for the CDR3: TGTGCCAGTAGTTCCAGACCCCCAGGGGGCTCTGGAAACACCATATATTTT. The encoded protein is CASSSRPPGGSGNTIYF.